These 6 T cell receptor beta chains share one sample of origin, sequenced in a study of T cell responses to AZD1222 COVID-19 vaccine. Repertoires were generated with immunoSEQ multiplex PCR, while TCRdb's copy carries only in-frame clones and drops some. The sample has about 180,000 clones; approximately 94% are singletons. Sequencing was performed on peripheral blood, taken 28 days after the second AZD1222 dose. The receptors shown here come from an adult who received the AZD1222 COVID-19 vaccine.

This clone was recorded a few times. CDR3 nucleotides: TGTGCCAGCAGCTTGATTCTAGGGTTAAATGGCTACACCTTC. Its translation is CASSLILGLNGYTF. The V gene is TRBV5-4, the J gene TRBJ1-2; D call uncertain. The CDR3 extends over 14 amino acids. V lost 1 base, J lost 6 bases, and 13 bases lay in between. The germline V gene encodes CDR1 SGHNT and CDR2 YYREEE (reference sequence). Full variable domain (remainder filled in from reference TRBV5-4 and TRBJ1-2): ETGVTQSPTHLIKTRGQQVTLRCSSQSGHNTVSWYQQALGQGPQFIFQYYREEENGRGNFPPRFSGLQFPNYSSELNVNALELDDSALYLCASSLILGLNGYTFGSGTRLTVV.

This chain connects TRBV7-2 to TRBJ1-5; no definite D call. The germline V gene has CDR1 SGHTA and CDR2 FQGNSA. Trimming left V 1 base short and J 0 bases short, with 7 bases between. The CDR3 extends over 15 amino acids. This chain's CDR3 is CASSLGYNSNQPQHF. DNA for the CDR3: TGTGCCAGCAGCTTAGGATATAATAGCAATCAGCCCCAGCATTTT. Supplemented by reference TRBV7-2 and TRBJ1-5, the full variable domain reads GAGVSQSPSNKVTEKGKDVELRCDPISGHTALYWYRQSLGQGLEFLIYFQGNSAPDKSGLPSDRFSAERTGGSVSTLTIQRTQQEDSAVYLCASSLGYNSNQPQHFGDGTRLSIL.

In this sample, this clone turned up once. The V and J genes are TRBV28 and TRBJ1-2, with TRBD1 matching 7 bases. This CDR3 contains 14 residues. V trimming: 8 bases; J trimming: 4 bases; junction bases outside the gene matches: 10. From germline, CDR1 is MDHEN and CDR2 SYDVKM. The chain's CDR3 is CASSTGKSRYGYTF. DNA for the CDR3: TGTGCCAGCTCGACAGGGAAATCCCGCTATGGCTACACCTTC.

The chain has TRBV28 and TRBJ1-4; D remains ambiguous. CDR3 length: 16 amino acids. The V and J ends lost 7 bases and 2 bases respectively, with 17 bases between them. Germline-derived CDR1 and CDR2 are MDHEN and SYDVKM. DNA of the CDR3: TGTGCCAGCACAGAGACGGACGTGGAGACTAATGAAAAACTGTTTTTT. It specifies CASTETDVETNEKLFF.

V gene TRBV7-9 combines with J gene TRBJ2-1, with D perhaps given as TRBD1 or TRBD2 (5 bases each). Germline V CDR1 and CDR2: SEHNR, FQNEAQ (reference sequence). V shed 4 bases and J shed 2 bases, with 9 bases lying between them. The CDR3 is made up of 14 amino acids. CDR3 coding DNA: TGTGCCAGCAGCTCTGGGACGACCTACAATGAGCAGTTCTTC. Amino acids: CASSSGTTYNEQFF.

This chain joins TRBV6-2 or TRBV6-3 and TRBJ1-2, with 8 nucleotides matching TRBD1. The CDR3 is made up of 14 amino acids. Germline lookup yields CDR1 MNHEY and CDR2 SVGEGT. The trim removed 5 bases at V and 6 bases at J, leaving 8 bases unmatched. The CDR3 DNA sequence: TGTGCCAGCAGTCCCCGGGACAGGTCGAATGGCTACACCTTC. Protein: CASSPRDRSNGYTF.